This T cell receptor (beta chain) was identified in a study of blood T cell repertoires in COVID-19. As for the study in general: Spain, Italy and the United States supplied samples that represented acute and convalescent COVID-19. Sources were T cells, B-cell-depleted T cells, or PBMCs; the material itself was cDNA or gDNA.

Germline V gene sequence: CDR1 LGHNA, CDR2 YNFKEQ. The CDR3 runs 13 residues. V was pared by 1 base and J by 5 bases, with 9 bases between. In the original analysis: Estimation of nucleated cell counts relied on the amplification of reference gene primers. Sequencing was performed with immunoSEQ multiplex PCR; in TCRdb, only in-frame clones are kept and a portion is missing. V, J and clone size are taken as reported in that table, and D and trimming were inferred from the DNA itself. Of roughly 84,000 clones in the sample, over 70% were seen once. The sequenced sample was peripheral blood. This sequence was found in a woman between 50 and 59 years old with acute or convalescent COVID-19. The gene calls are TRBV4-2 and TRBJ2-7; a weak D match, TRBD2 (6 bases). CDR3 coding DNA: TGTGCCAGCAGCCAAGTGGGCGGGGACGAGCAGTACTTC. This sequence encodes CASSQVGGDEQYF.